The clone carrying this TCR beta chain was recorded at least ten times. Its target is not known. The entry originates in a study of blood T cells in healthy people across ages. Study-wide results and limits: Estimates based on one million T cells were treated as lower bounds. No conclusive comparison of naive versus antigen-experienced cells was possible with unsorted PBMCs. Any changes in expanded clonotypes were possibly confounded, as donor CMV status remained unknown.

Germline CDR1 MNHEY, CDR2 SVGEGT. After removal of 4 bases from V and 4 bases from J, the junction contained 8 bases not matched to a gene. This CDR3 has 15 amino acids. Primed by a sample-barcoded 5' primer and a J-beta primer mix, a second PCR proceeded for roughly 7 to 11 cycles. TCRdb reanalysed the 5' RACE reads using MiXCR and keeps one entry per CDR3 protein. The sample lists 700,000 or so distinct CDR3 sequences, 35% to 50% occurring once. The receptor was isolated from a man at least 80 years old in good health. The J gene is TRBJ2-3, the V gene TRBV6-2 or TRBV6-3, with 7 bases matching TRBD1. Input material: blood. In DNA, the CDR3 is TGTGCCAGCAGTTTAACAGGGGCCCACGCAGATACGCAGTATTTT. It is translated as CASSLTGAHADTQYF.